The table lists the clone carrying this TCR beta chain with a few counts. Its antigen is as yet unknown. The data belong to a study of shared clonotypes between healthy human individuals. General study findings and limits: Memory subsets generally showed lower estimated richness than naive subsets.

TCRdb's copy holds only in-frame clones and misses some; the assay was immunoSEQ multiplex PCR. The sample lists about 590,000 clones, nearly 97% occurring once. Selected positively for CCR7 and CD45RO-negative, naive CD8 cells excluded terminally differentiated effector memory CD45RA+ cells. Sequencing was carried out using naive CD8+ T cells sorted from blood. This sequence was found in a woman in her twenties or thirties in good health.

The CDR3 loop reads CASSQEWAVGPTEAFF. The CDR3 bases are TGTGCCAGCAGCCAAGAGTGGGCAGTTGGGCCCACTGAAGCTTTCTTT. The rearrangement links TRBV14 to TRBJ1-1; D gene uncertain. CDR1 and CDR2 from the germline V gene are SGHDN and FVKESK. Trimming stripped 0 bases from V and 4 bases from J, with 15 bases between. CDR3 length equals 16 residues.